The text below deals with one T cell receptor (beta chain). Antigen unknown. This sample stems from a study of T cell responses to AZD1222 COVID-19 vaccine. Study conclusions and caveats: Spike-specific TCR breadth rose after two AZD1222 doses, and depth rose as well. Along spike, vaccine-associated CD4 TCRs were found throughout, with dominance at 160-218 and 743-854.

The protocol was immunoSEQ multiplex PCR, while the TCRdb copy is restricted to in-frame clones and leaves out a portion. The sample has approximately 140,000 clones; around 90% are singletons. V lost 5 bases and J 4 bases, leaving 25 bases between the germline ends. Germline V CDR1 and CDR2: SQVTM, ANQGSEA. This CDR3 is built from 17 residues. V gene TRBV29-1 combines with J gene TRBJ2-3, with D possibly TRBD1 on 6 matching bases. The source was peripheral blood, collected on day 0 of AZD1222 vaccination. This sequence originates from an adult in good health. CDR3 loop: CSVSTSWETGPADTQYF. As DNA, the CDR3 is TGCAGCGTTTCAACCTCTTGGGAAACAGGGCCCGCAGATACGCAGTATTTT.